This paragraph reports one TCR beta chain. Its specificity is unknown. The data derive from a study of shared clonotypes between healthy human individuals. Overall study: A donor's plate count was three for CD4 naive and three for CD4 memory; CD8 naive had two and CD8 memory one. Study observations and caveats: Despite large depth, sorted-subset datasets appeared incompletely sequenced.

Using immunoSEQ multiplex PCR, the repertoire was profiled, and TCRdb retains in-frame clones only, with some absent. The sample holds some 1,400,000 clones, 95% to 97% seen once. Germline V gene lookup returns CDR1 ENHRY and CDR2 SYGVKD. V lost 5 bases and J lost 2, with 18 bases in between. The length of the CDR3 is 16 residues. Caucasian adults living in Nashville, Tennessee, provided all samples. This TCR came from a man younger than 45 in good health. The sequenced material came from naive CD4+ T cells sorted from blood. Subset in this sample: CD45RA+ positively selected. V gene TRBV10-3 combines with J gene TRBJ2-5; perhaps D is TRBD1 or TRBD2 (5 bases each). This CDR3 is CAISPRGRDEQETQYF. The DNA for the CDR3 is TGTGCCATCAGTCCTAGAGGCCGGGACGAGCAAGAGACCCAGTACTTC.